The source of this T cell receptor (beta chain) is a study of CD8+CD57+ T cells in acquired aplastic anemia. For CDR3 and TCR beta VDJ profiling, genomic DNA was the template used. TCRdb used MiXCR to reprocess the reads, holding one entry per CDR3 protein. The repertoire has 180,000 or so distinct CDR3 sequences, around 45% of them found once; the top ten carry around 2.7%. Trimming left V 6 bases short and J 0 bases short, with 16 bases between. The length of the CDR3 is 16 residues. This clonotype was recorded at least ten times. The chain is built from TRBV12-3 or TRBV12-4 and TRBJ2-3; D unclear. The sequenced sample consisted of sorted CD4+, CD8+, or CD8+CD57+ T cells (not recorded which) from PBMCs. This clonotype originated in a human donor in good health. CDR3 sequence (DNA): TGTGCCAGCAGCCCCGTCGGTGGTCGGAGCACAGATACGCAGTATTTT. It encodes CASSPVGGRSTDTQYF.